Below, 26 T cell receptor beta chains from the same sample are listed, as sequenced in a study of blood T cells in healthy people across ages (dated by TCRdb to the mid-2010s). The library was built by means of 5' RACE. The data were produced on an Illumina HiSeq 2500. The second PCR ran for roughly 7 to 11 cycles and used a J-beta primer mix along with a sample-barcoded 5' primer. TCRdb trimmed the raw reads at Q25, called clones with MiXCR and kept productive beta chains. Each entry merges the rows of one CDR3 protein and shows their most common DNA and genes. The sample records about 720,000 distinct CDR3 sequences, 25% of which are singletons. Of the sample, approximately 3.7% is held by the ten largest clones. The same specimen was also included in a second study, on T cells of mothers and their children.

The sequenced sample consisted of blood. The receptors originated from a boy aged 5 to 17 in good health.

This clonotype showed up just a few times. The rearrangement links TRBV7-2 to TRBJ1-2, with unresolved D. The germline V gene has CDR1 SGHTA and CDR2 FQGNSA. Trimming pared 1 base from V and 9 bases from J, leaving 9 bases between. This CDR3 is 12 amino acids long. The CDR3 bases are TGTGCCAGCAGCTTAGGGCGGCAGAGCTACACCTTC. Its protein is CASSLGRQSYTF. Supplemented by reference TRBV7-2 and TRBJ1-2, the full variable domain reads GAGVSQSPSNKVTEKGKDVELRCDPISGHTALYWYRQSLGQGLEFLIYFQGNSAPDKSGLPSDRFSAERTGGSVSTLTIQRTQQEDSAVYLCASSLGRQSYTFGSGTRLTVV.

The rearrangement links TRBV7-9 to TRBJ1-4; D remains ambiguous. The CDR3 covers 14 residues. V gave up 4 bases and J gave up 5 bases, with 11 bases separating them. The V gene's germline CDR1 is SEHNR and CDR2 FQNEAQ (reference sequence). CDR3: CASSSSALNEKLFF. The CDR3 DNA is TGTGCCAGCAGCTCGTCGGCTCTGAATGAAAAACTGTTTTTT. Full variable domain (remainder filled in from reference TRBV7-9 and TRBJ1-4): DTGVSQNPRHKITKRGQNVTFRCDPISEHNRLYWYRQTLGQGPEFLTYFQNEAQLEKSRLLSDRFSAERPKGSFSTLEIQRTEQGDSAMYLCASSSSALNEKLFFGSGTQLSVL.

The chain has TRBV6-2 or TRBV6-3 and TRBJ2-1; TRBD1 matches at 7 bases. The J call may be mistaken, given a closer DNA end match to TRBJ2-7. This CDR3 comprises 15 residues. The germline V gene has CDR1 MNHEY and CDR2 SVGEGT. CDR3 loop: CASSPLGDSNYEQYF. The CDR3 bases are TGTGCCAGCAGTCCTCTAGGGGACAGCAACTACGAGCAGTACTTC.

The V and J genes are TRBV5-1 and TRBJ2-7; maybe TRBD2 (7 bases). CDR3 length: 15 residues. Germline CDR1 reads SGHRS; CDR2 reads YFSETQ. V was trimmed by 4 bases and J by 1 base, leaving 15 bases between them. DNA of the CDR3: TGCGCCAGCAGCCCGGGGGGCAGCACTTCCTACGAGCAGTACTTC. Its protein product is CASSPGGSTSYEQYF.

Many counts were recorded for this clonotype. J is TRBJ1-2 and V is TRBV14; no clear D gene. CDR1 is SGHDN and CDR2 is FVKESK in the germline V gene. The CDR3 consists of 13 residues. The V end was cut by 4 bases, the J end by 2 bases, with 8 bases between. CDR3 sequence (DNA): TGTGCCAGCAGCCCAGACTACAACTATGGCTACACCTTC. This translates into CASSPDYNYGYTF.

The chain has TRBV7-8 and TRBJ2-3; 12 nucleotides agree with TRBD2. The ends lost 2 bases at V and 4 bases at J; junction bases unmatched: 7. Germline values: CDR1 SGHVS, CDR2 FQNEAQ. This CDR3 spans 17 amino acids. The CDR3 DNA reads TGTGCCAGCAGCTTAATTCCTAGCGGGAGGGGCGCAGATACGCAGTATTTT. Translated: CASSLIPSGRGADTQYF.

This clonotype was detected only a few times. This chain uses TRBV6-6 with TRBJ2-3; D is possibly TRBD1 (5 bases). Germline CDR1 and CDR2: MNHNY and SVGAGI (reference sequence). The CDR3 has 13 residues. Trimming pared 7 bases from V and 2 bases from J, leaving 10 bases between. The CDR3 loop reads CASNGALTDTQYF. CDR3 in DNA: TGTGCCAGCAATGGGGCACTCACAGATACGCAGTATTTT.

This clonotype has just a few counts. J is TRBJ2-5 and V is TRBV29-1; no clear D. Germline loops: CDR1 SQVTM, CDR2 ANQGSEA. The length of the CDR3 is 12 residues. Trimming removed 4 bases at V and 1 base at J, with 7 bases between. CDR3 residues: CSVVTSQETQYF. CDR3 sequence (DNA): TGCAGCGTTGTTACTTCCCAAGAGACCCAGTACTTC.

The chain carries TRBV29-1 and TRBJ2-3; TRBD2 matches at 10 bases. Trimming at V came to 7 bases and at J to 2 bases, leaving 6 bases not matched to a gene. Germline V CDR1 and CDR2: SQVTM, ANQGSEA. The CDR3 is made up of 14 amino acids. The CDR3, as DNA: TGCAGCGCGGCAGCGGGAGGGTACACAGATACGCAGTATTTT. Protein: CSAAAGGYTDTQYF.

This rearrangement joins TRBV12-3 or TRBV12-4 to TRBJ2-5; D not certain. V was cut by 2 bases and J by 4 bases, with 11 bases left in between. The CDR3 extends over 14 amino acids. The CDR3 reads CASSLITSGETQYF. The CDR3 DNA reads as TGTGCCAGCAGTTTAATAACATCGGGAGAGACCCAGTACTTC.

The chain employs TRBV7-8 and TRBJ2-5; 10 nucleotides line up with TRBD2. The J call may not be correct, given that the DNA end is closer to TRBJ2-4. The CDR3 consists of 17 residues. Germline V gene lookup returns CDR1 SGHVS and CDR2 FQNEAQ. DNA for the CDR3: TGTGCCAGCAGCTTTAGACTAGCGGGTTTAGCCAAAAACATTCAGTACTTC. This sequence encodes CASSFRLAGLAKNIQYF.

The CDR3 spells CASTPGQDNSPLHF. CDR3 bases: TGTGCCAGCACTCCGGGACAAGATAATTCACCCCTCCACTTT. This chain connects TRBV2 to TRBJ1-6; a possible D gene is TRBD1 (6 bases). V was pared by 7 bases and J by 5 bases, with 12 bases between. Germline V gives CDR1 SNHLY, CDR2 FYNNEI. The CDR3 is 14 residues long.

The gene calls are TRBV5-5 and TRBJ1-5, with a weak D call TRBD1 (6 bases). Trimming pared 3 bases from V and 4 bases from J, leaving 11 bases between. CDR1 is SGHKS and CDR2 is YYEKEE in the germline V gene (reference sequence). The CDR3 is 14 amino acids. Here the CDR3 DNA reads TGTGCCAGCAGCTGGCCGGGACATAATCAGCCCCAGCATTTT. Translating gives CASSWPGHNQPQHF.

The rearrangement joins TRBV7-2 to TRBJ2-3, with D tentatively TRBD2 (5 bases). Trimming stripped 4 bases from V and 3 bases from J, with 14 bases between. This CDR3 is built from 15 residues. CDR1 and CDR2 (germline): SGHTA, FQGNSA. CDR3 residues: CASSSRFAGTDTQYF. CDR3 DNA sequence: TGTGCCAGCAGCTCACGATTCGCGGGTACAGATACGCAGTATTTT.

This chain connects TRBV7-9 to TRBJ1-1; D uncertain. Between the trimmed V and J ends, which lost 10 bases and 5 bases, there was a span of 17 bases. Germline CDR1 and CDR2: SEHNR and FQNEAQ (reference sequence). The CDR3 runs to 13 residues. CDR3: CATWHPLGTEAFF. As DNA, the CDR3 is TGTGCCACCTGGCACCCCTTAGGGACTGAAGCTTTCTTT.

This clonotype came up a few times. The V call is TRBV7-2, the J call TRBJ2-5; 8 positions agree with TRBD1. J gave up 11 bases and V 8 bases, and 13 bases lay outside the gene matches. The germline gives CDR1 SGHTA, CDR2 FQGNSA. This CDR3 contains 13 residues. The CDR3: CASLHDRGGEQYF. CDR3 coding DNA: TGTGCCAGCCTCCATGACAGGGGCGGGGAGCAGTACTTC. Looking up the rest from reference TRBV7-2 and TRBJ2-5 gives the full variable domain: GAGVSQSPSNKVTEKGKDVELRCDPISGHTALYWYRQSLGQGLEFLIYFQGNSAPDKSGLPSDRFSAERTGGSVSTLTIQRTQQEDSAVYLCASLHDRGGEQYFGPGTRLLVL.

There are a few counts of this clonotype. The chain couples TRBV7-2 to TRBJ1-6, with no clear D. This CDR3 comprises 15 residues. The V end lost 1 base, the J end lost 6 bases, and 10 bases lay between the germline ends. Germline assignment: CDR1 SGHTA and CDR2 FQGNSA. This CDR3 is CASSLGGLRNSPLHF. CDR3 DNA sequence: TGTGCCAGCAGCTTAGGTGGTCTCCGTAATTCACCCCTCCACTTT.

The chain is built from TRBV20-1 and TRBJ1-1, with TRBD1 identical over 10 bases. The trim removed 3 bases at V and 2 bases at J, leaving 3 bases unmatched. Germline V lookup: CDR1 DFQATT, CDR2 SNEGSKA (reference sequence). The CDR3 is 14 amino acids. The CDR3 here is CSASDRGLNTEAFF. The CDR3 DNA reads TGCAGTGCTAGCGACAGGGGGCTAAACACTGAAGCTTTCTTT.

The chain combines TRBV2 with TRBJ1-5; 7 positions match TRBD1. The CDR3 is 15 amino acids. Germline V CDR1 and CDR2: SNHLY, FYNNEI. V dropped 6 bases and J dropped 0; count of bases not matched to a gene: 5. The CDR3 loop reads CASRMGTVSNQPQHF. CDR3 DNA: TGTGCCAGCAGAATGGGGACAGTTAGCAATCAGCCCCAGCATTTT.

This clonotype was detected only a few times. This chain connects TRBV12-3 or TRBV12-4 to TRBJ1-3; TRBD1 might be the D (6 bases). The CDR3 consists of 14 residues. Between the trimmed V and J ends, which lost 7 bases and 4 bases, there was a span of 14 bases. CDR3 protein: CASTRSGGGNTIYF. The CDR3 DNA reads as TGTGCCAGCACCCGTTCGGGGGGCGGAAACACCATATATTTT.

This clonotype has just a few counts. The V gene is TRBV6-1, the J gene TRBJ2-5, with TRBD1 as a possible D gene (6 bases). The germline gives CDR1 MNHNS, CDR2 SASEGT. The CDR3 contains 13 residues. V was cut by 8 bases and J by 5 bases, with 15 bases left in between. The CDR3 loop is CASQRTVEETQYF. The CDR3 DNA reads as TGTGCCAGCCAACGGACAGTCGAGGAGACCCAGTACTTC.

The chain links TRBV4-2 to TRBJ2-5; 9 positions match TRBD1. The J call is uncertain, as TRBJ2-7 better fits the DNA end. The CDR3 consists of 19 residues. Per the germline V gene, CDR1 is LGHNA and CDR2 is YNFKEQ. The CDR3 is CASSQDASVGQGSSYEQYF. The DNA of the CDR3 is TGTGCCAGCAGCCAAGATGCCTCGGTGGGACAGGGTAGTTCCTACGAGCAGTACTTC.

The sample holds one count of this clonotype. This rearrangement joins TRBV9 to TRBJ1-1; possible D gene TRBD1, 6 bases. CDR3 length: 15 residues. V lost 3 bases, J lost 5 bases, and 17 bases lay in between. Germline V gene lookup returns CDR1 SGDLS and CDR2 YYNGEE. The DNA for the CDR3 is TGTGCCAGCAGCGAGACCTGGACAGTGAGTACTGAAGCTTTCTTT. Amino acids: CASSETWTVSTEAFF.

V is TRBV20-1 and J is TRBJ2-1; D possibly uses TRBD1 or TRBD2 (7 bases each). The length of the CDR3 is 15 residues. The germline CDR1 and CDR2 sequences are DFQATT and SNEGSKA (reference sequence). Trimming removed 3 bases at V and 1 base at J, with 13 bases between. The CDR3 sequence is CSASTRGGSYNEQFF. The CDR3 coding sequence is TGCAGTGCTAGTACCAGGGGGGGGTCCTACAATGAGCAGTTCTTC.

This clonotype came up a few times. The chain is built from TRBV7-3 and TRBJ1-1; D uncertain. The CDR3 contains 14 residues. Per germline, CDR1 SGHTA and CDR2 FQGTGA. V lost 5 bases to trimming and J lost 7 bases, with 17 bases between them. CDR3 loop: CASSARPGSDEAFF. CDR3 bases: TGTGCCAGCAGCGCGCGGCCGGGGAGTGATGAAGCTTTCTTT. Supplemented by reference TRBV7-3 and TRBJ1-1, the full variable domain reads GAGVSQTPSNKVTEKGKYVELRCDPISGHTALYWYRQSLGQGPEFLIYFQGTGAADDSGLPNDRFFAVRPEGSVSTLKIQRTERGDSAVYLCASSARPGSDEAFFGQGTRLTVV.

The rearrangement joins TRBV4-2 to TRBJ2-5, with 11 bases identical to TRBD2. CDR3 length: 18 residues. CDR1 LGHNA and CDR2 YNFKEQ come from the germline V gene. The V segment lost 0 bases and the J segment 5 bases; nucleotides outside the gene matches: 11. In DNA form, the CDR3 reads TGTGCCAGCAGCCAAGATCGAATTGTGGTAGCGGGGGGGGAGACCCAGTACTTC. This translates into CASSQDRIVVAGGETQYF.